The present T cell receptor (beta chain) was sequenced within a study of blood T cell repertoires in COVID-19. Study context: Specimens from acute and convalescent COVID-19 originated in the United States, Italy and Spain.

Cohort placement rested on clinical history that participants reported themselves. The protocol was immunoSEQ multiplex PCR, while the TCRdb copy is restricted to in-frame clones and leaves out a portion. The sample records 250,000 to 300,000 clones, over 80% being singletons. The CDR3 has 15 residues. With 5 bases removed from V and 1 base from J, the gap between germline ends came to 14 bases. Germline V gives CDR1 SNHLY, CDR2 FYNNEI. Material: PBMCs or T cells enriched from blood (not recorded which). V usage is TRBV2 and J usage is TRBJ2-5, with a tentative D call TRBD1 (5 bases). The origin of this receptor is a human donor in a cohort exposed to, infected with or recovered from COVID-19 (not recorded which). The donor label of this sample is uncertain. The CDR3 nucleotides read TGTGCCAGCAGTACAAAGACGACAGCCCAAGAGACCCAGTACTTC. Translated, it gives CASSTKTTAQETQYF.